This entry lists 20 T cell receptor beta chains sequenced from one sample in a study of siplizumab effects on memory and regulatory T cells. The method was immunoSEQ multiplex PCR; TCRdb's version includes in-frame clones alone and lacks a portion of them. This table holds around 65,000 clones, around 79% found once. Specimen: memory CD4+ T cells sorted from blood. These receptor sequences come from a human donor in good health.

The V and J genes are TRBV11-2 and TRBJ2-7, with D unclear. This CDR3 has 11 residues. Trimming cost V 5 bases and J 4 bases, with 6 bases left between them. Per germline, CDR1 SGHAT and CDR2 FQNNGV. The CDR3 nucleotides read TGTGCCAGCAGCGCTTTATACGAGCAGTACTTC. Translating it yields CASSALYEQYF. The entire variable domain, with the rest obtained from reference TRBV11-2 and TRBJ2-7, is as follows: EAGVAQSPRYKIIEKRQSVAFWCNPISGHATLYWYQQILGQGPKLLIQFQNNGVVDDSQLPKDRFSAERLKGVDSTLKIQPAKLEDSAVYLCASSALYEQYFGPGTRLTVT.

This clone occurred a few times. The chain recombines TRBV30 with TRBJ1-1, with TRBD1 identical over 7 bases. CDR3 size: 17 residues. The germline V gene encodes CDR1 GTSNPN and CDR2 SVGIG (reference sequence). V trimming: 5 bases; J trimming: 6 bases; junction bases outside the gene matches: 21. The CDR3: CAWRSIRAGGLSAEAFF. In DNA form, the CDR3 reads TGTGCCTGGCGCTCCATACGGGCAGGGGGACTAAGCGCTGAAGCTTTCTTT.

The chain couples TRBV13 to TRBJ2-1, with D tentatively TRBD2 (6 bases). Germline V gives CDR1 PRHDT, CDR2 FYEKMQ (reference sequence). This CDR3 has 17 residues. V lost 2 bases to trimming and J lost 0 bases, with 14 bases between them. CDR3 sequence: CASSLSARGISYNEQFF. The DNA of the CDR3 is TGTGCCAGCAGCTTATCTGCGCGGGGAATCTCCTACAATGAGCAGTTCTTC. The variable domain in full, completed from reference TRBV13 and TRBJ2-1, reads AAGVIQSPRHLIKEKRETATLKCYPIPRHDTVYWYQQGPGQDPQFLISFYEKMQSDKGSIPDRFSAQQFSDYHSELNMSSLELGDSALYFCASSLSARGISYNEQFFGPGTRLTVL.

CDR3 in DNA: TGTGCCAGCAGCTTAATAGGAGGACTAGCGACTAGCACAGATACGCAGTATTTT. Its protein is CASSLIGGLATSTDTQYF. The chain employs TRBV7-3 and TRBJ2-3; 9 bases fit TRBD2. The CDR3 is 18 residues long. The germline V gene has CDR1 SGHTA and CDR2 FQGTGA. The J segment lost 0 bases and the V segment lost 1 base, leaving 8 bases of the junction unmatched.

The chain employs TRBV28 and TRBJ1-1, with D tentatively TRBD1 (5 bases). From germline, CDR1 is MDHEN and CDR2 SYDVKM. This CDR3 has 17 amino acids. The ends were cut back, 7 bases at V and 1 base at J, with 22 bases in the middle. The DNA for the CDR3 is TGTGCCAGCAACCCTCTAGAGGGGAGGGGACGGAACACTGAAGCTTTCTTT. The encoded protein is CASNPLEGRGRNTEAFF.

The rearrangement joins TRBV14 to TRBJ1-4, with D possibly being TRBD1 (5 bases). The V end lost 2 bases, the J end lost 3 bases, and 13 bases lay between the germline ends. Germline lookup yields CDR1 SGHDN and CDR2 FVKESK. The CDR3 has 16 amino acids. The CDR3 nucleotides read TGTGCCAGCAGCCAATTAACGGGGGAGTCTAATGAAAAACTGTTTTTT. This gives the protein CASSQLTGESNEKLFF.

V gene TRBV12-2 combines with J gene TRBJ1-3; the table calls TRBD1, which could not be checked here. TRBV12-2 is classified as a pseudogene. This CDR3 has 19 amino acids. The CDR3 loop is CASRSPSPPGQYSGNTIYF. The CDR3 region has the DNA TGTGCAAGTCGCTCGCCTTCACCTCCGGGACAGTATTCTGGAAACACCATATATTTT.

The rearrangement joins TRBV19 to TRBJ2-1, with TRBD2 matching 10 bases. Germline CDR1 and CDR2: LNHDA and SQIVND (reference sequence). The V segment lost 2 bases and the J segment 3 bases; nucleotides outside the gene matches: 4. The CDR3 has 16 amino acids. The CDR3 region is CASSILAGGNYNEQFF. DNA of the CDR3: TGTGCCAGTAGTATATTAGCGGGGGGCAACTACAATGAGCAGTTCTTC. The variable domain in full, with the rest retrieved from reference TRBV19 and TRBJ2-1, is DGGITQSPKYLFRKEGQNVTLSCEQNLNHDAMYWYRQDPGQGLRLIYYSQIVNDFQKGDIAEGYSVSREKKESFPLTVTSAQKNPTAFYLCASSILAGGNYNEQFFGPGTRLTVL.

V usage is TRBV27 and J usage is TRBJ2-2; D is perhaps TRBD1 (5 bases). Germline CDR1 is MNHEY and CDR2 is SMNVEV (reference sequence). The CDR3 is made up of 15 amino acids. The V gene lost 6 bases and the J gene lost 3 bases, with 14 bases spanning the gap. CDR3 DNA: TGTGCCAGCAGCCCCGGCAGGGTGCACACCGGGGAGCTGTTTTTT. Its protein is CASSPGRVHTGELFF.

V usage is TRBV6-6 and J usage is TRBJ1-5, with D hard to call. V dropped 6 bases and J dropped 4 bases, with 13 bases sitting between them. CDR1 is MNHNY, CDR2 SVGAGI, per germline (reference sequence). The CDR3 has 14 residues. The CDR3, as DNA: TGTGCCAGCAGCCTCGATCCCCGAAATCAGCCCCAGCATTTT. Protein: CASSLDPRNQPQHF.

The chain has TRBV18 and TRBJ1-2; TRBD1 matches at 8 bases. Germline CDR1 KGHSH, CDR2 LQKENI. V was clipped by 5 bases and J by 8 bases; unmatched bases: 10. The CDR3 is made up of 14 amino acids. The CDR3 reads CASSANTGGDGYTF. CDR3 sequence (DNA): TGTGCCAGCTCAGCTAATACAGGGGGGGACGGCTACACCTTC.

This clone was seen a single time. V and J are TRBV2 and TRBJ1-5, with TRBD1 matching over 7 bases. Germline-derived CDR1 and CDR2 are SNHLY and FYNNEI. The CDR3 loop spans 13 amino acids. Trimming took 5 bases from V and 5 from J; bases not matched to a gene: 3. The CDR3 coding sequence is TGTGCCAGCAGTCTTCAGGGGGATCAGCCCCAGCATTTT. Encoded protein: CASSLQGDQPQHF.

The rearrangement links TRBV18 to TRBJ1-3; no firm D call. V lost 1 base, J lost 0 bases, and 4 bases lay in between. This CDR3 is built from 14 residues. The germline V gene encodes CDR1 KGHSH and CDR2 LQKENI. The CDR3 DNA reads TGTGCCAGCTCACCACAAGGCTCTGGAAACACCATATATTTT. As protein: CASSPQGSGNTIYF.

The genes are TRBV7-9 and TRBJ2-3, with 9 bases aligning to TRBD2. J gave up 5 bases and V 5 bases, and 14 bases lay outside the gene matches. The CDR3 spans 17 residues. Germline assignment: CDR1 SEHNR and CDR2 FQNEAQ (reference sequence). CDR3 region: CASSPAFGGGVLDTQYF. The CDR3 nucleotides are TGTGCCAGCAGCCCCGCTTTTGGCGGGGGGGTTCTAGATACGCAGTATTTT. The full variable domain, rest sourced from reference TRBV7-9 and TRBJ2-3, is DTGVSQNPRHKITKRGQNVTFRCDPISEHNRLYWYRQTLGQGPEFLTYFQNEAQLEKSRLLSDRFSAERPKGSFSTLEIQRTEQGDSAMYLCASSPAFGGGVLDTQYFGPGTRLTVL.

This clone was seen only once. The chain uses TRBV9 and TRBJ2-2; TRBD1 matches 7 bases. Germline V CDR1 and CDR2: SGDLS, YYNGEE. The CDR3 runs to 16 residues. Trimming took 3 bases from V and 0 from J; bases not matched to a gene: 5. The CDR3 sequence is CASSETGNANTGELFF. In DNA form, the CDR3 reads TGTGCCAGCAGCGAGACAGGGAACGCGAACACCGGGGAGCTGTTTTTT.

This clone occurred a few times. The CDR3 sequence is CASSEGYGNTEAFF. The CDR3 DNA reads TGTGCCAGTAGTGAGGGGTATGGGAACACTGAAGCTTTCTTT. V and J are TRBV19 and TRBJ1-1, with a tentative D call TRBD1 (5 bases). CDR1 LNHDA and CDR2 SQIVND come from the germline V gene (reference sequence). Trimming shortened V by 5 bases and J by 1 base, and 11 bases separated the two germline ends. This CDR3 is 14 amino acids long.

The CDR3 sequence: CASSRGGDRVKTGNTIYF. The CDR3, as DNA: TGTGCCAGCAGCAGAGGGGGGGACAGAGTGAAAACTGGAAACACCATATATTTT. V and J are TRBV11-2 and TRBJ1-3; 7 bases agree with TRBD1. Germline V gene lookup returns CDR1 SGHAT and CDR2 FQNNGV. The CDR3 spans 18 residues. The V segment lost 5 bases and the J segment 2 bases; nucleotides outside the gene matches: 15.

CDR3 nucleotides: TGCGCCAGCAGCAGCACTAGCGGGGGGATCGGAGATACGCAGTATTTT. It yields the protein CASSSTSGGIGDTQYF. The chain links TRBV5-1 to TRBJ2-3; TRBD2 matches at 12 bases. Germline V gives CDR1 SGHRS, CDR2 YFSETQ. V trimming: 4 bases; J trimming: 5 bases; junction bases outside the gene matches: 8. There are 16 residues in the CDR3.

This chain connects TRBV21-1 to TRBJ2-3; the tabulated D call, TRBD2, remains unverified against the DNA. TRBV21-1 is a recognized pseudogene. CDR3 length: 14 amino acids. This CDR3 reads CASRGLVVSDTQYF. CDR3 in DNA: TGTGCCAGCAGGGGTCTAGTTGTATCAGATACGCAGTATTTT.

The table lists this clone with a few counts. In DNA, the CDR3 is TGTGCCAGCAGGGGGCAGTCCACTGAAGCTTTCTTT. It codes for CASRGQSTEAFF. V gene TRBV6-1 combines with J gene TRBJ1-1; D may be TRBD1 (5 bases). Trimming removed 6 bases at V and 4 bases at J, with 9 bases between. The CDR3 consists of 12 residues. CDR1 MNHNS and CDR2 SASEGT come from the germline V gene.